Detailed here is one TCR beta chain. The antigen is undetermined. The CDR3 sequence is 12 residues long. V trimming: 7 bases; J trimming: 7 bases; junction bases outside the gene matches: 7. The germline V gene has CDR1 DFQATT and CDR2 SNEGSKA (reference sequence). The sample comes from a study of blood T cells in healthy people across ages. Study-wide results and caveats: Nothing was known about donor CMV status, and this possibly confounded expanded clonotype changes.

Alongside a J-beta primer mix, a sample-barcoded 5' primer served in a second PCR lasting roughly 7 to 11 cycles. One entry per CDR3 protein, called by TCRdb with MiXCR from the 5' RACE reads. This sample yields hundreds of thousands of distinct CDR3 sequences, of which about 62% are seen a single time; roughly 20% belongs to the top ten. This sequence joins TRBV20-1 and TRBJ1-2, with 9 bases aligning to TRBD1. The TCR sequence derives from a man between 25 and 39 years old in good health. Sequenced: blood. The CDR3 DNA follows: TGCAGTGTCGCCGGGACAGGGAGTGGCTACACCTTC. The encoded protein is CSVAGTGSGYTF.